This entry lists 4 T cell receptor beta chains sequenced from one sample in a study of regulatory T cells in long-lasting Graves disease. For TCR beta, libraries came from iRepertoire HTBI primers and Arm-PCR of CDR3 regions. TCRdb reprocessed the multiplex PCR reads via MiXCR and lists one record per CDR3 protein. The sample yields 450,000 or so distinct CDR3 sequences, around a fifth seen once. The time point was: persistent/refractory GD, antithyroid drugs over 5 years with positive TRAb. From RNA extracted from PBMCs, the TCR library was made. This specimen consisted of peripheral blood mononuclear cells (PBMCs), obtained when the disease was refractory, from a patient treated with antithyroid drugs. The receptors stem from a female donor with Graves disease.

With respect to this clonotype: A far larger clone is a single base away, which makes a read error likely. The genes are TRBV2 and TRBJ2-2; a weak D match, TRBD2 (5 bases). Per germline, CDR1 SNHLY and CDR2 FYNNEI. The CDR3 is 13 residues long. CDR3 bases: TGTGCCAACACGGCGGGTAACACCGGGGAGCCGTTTTTT. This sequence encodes CANTAGNTGEPFF.

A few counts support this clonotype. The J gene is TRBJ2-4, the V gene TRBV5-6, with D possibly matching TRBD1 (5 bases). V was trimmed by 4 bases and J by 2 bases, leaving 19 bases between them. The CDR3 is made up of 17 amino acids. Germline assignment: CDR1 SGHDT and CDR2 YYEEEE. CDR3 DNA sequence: TGTGCCAGCAGCCTACCCGACAGCCGGACCTCCAAAAACATTCAGTACTTC. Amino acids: CASSLPDSRTSKNIQYF.

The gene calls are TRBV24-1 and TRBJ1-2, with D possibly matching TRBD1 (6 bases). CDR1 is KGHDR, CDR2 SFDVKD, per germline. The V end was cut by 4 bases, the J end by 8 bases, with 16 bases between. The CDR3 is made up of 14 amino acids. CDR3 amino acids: CATSDPLTGSGYTF. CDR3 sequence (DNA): TGTGCCACCAGTGACCCGTTAACAGGGAGCGGCTACACCTTC.

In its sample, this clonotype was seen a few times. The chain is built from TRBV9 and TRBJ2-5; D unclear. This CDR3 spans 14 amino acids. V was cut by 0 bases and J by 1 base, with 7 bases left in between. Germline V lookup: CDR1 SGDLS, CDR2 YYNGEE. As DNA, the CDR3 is TGTGCCAGCAGCGTAGGTCCTTCCCAAGAGACCCAGTACTTC. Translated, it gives CASSVGPSQETQYF. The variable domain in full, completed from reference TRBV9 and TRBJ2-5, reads DSGVTQTPKHLITATGQRVTLRCSPRSGDLSVYWYQQSLDQGLQFLIQYYNGEERAKGNILERFSAQQFPDLHSELNLSSLELGDSALYFCASSVGPSQETQYFGPGTRLLVL.